The table lists the clone carrying this T cell receptor beta chain with many counts. No antigen is known for it. The data are from a study of lung T cells in sarcoidosis with Löfgren's syndrome. Study in general: Bronchoalveolar lavage fluid in sarcoidosis accumulates CD4+ T cells.

Findings and caveats of the study: Shared TRAV12-1 and TRBV2 CDR3 motifs were reported across several patients. Versus controls, Löfgren's syndrome patients reportedly showed TRAV12-1 and TRBV2 as most expanded.

Germline CDR1 and CDR2: MDHEN and SYDVKM. Trimming left V 0 bases short and J 1 base short, with 21 bases between. The CDR3 covers 19 residues. TCRdb reprocessed the reads with MiXCR, giving one entry per CDR3 protein. The sample holds some 65,000 distinct CDR3 sequences, around 20% seen once. The V gene is TRBV28, the J gene TRBJ2-5; D perhaps matches TRBD1 (5 bases). The material sequenced was CD4+ T cells from PBMCs. The clonotype originates from a human donor with sarcoidosis (Löfgren's syndrome or another form), or a control subject (not recorded which). CDR3 bases: TGTGCCAGCAGTTTATGGCGTATTAAGGGCGCCAGGGCCCAAGAGACCCAGTACTTC. Its protein product is CASSLWRIKGARAQETQYF.